The clone carrying this T cell receptor (beta chain) showed up just once. No antigen is known for it. The record originates from a study of shared clonotypes between healthy human individuals. The CDR3 has 15 residues. CDR1 and CDR2 from the germline V gene are SGHDT and YYEEEE. V was shortened by 2 bases and J by 5 bases, with 17 bases between the two germline ends. Profiling relied on immunoSEQ multiplex PCR, and the TCRdb table lists in-frame clones only, not all of them. The data hold millions of clones, with 90% to 95% observed a single time. Findings and limits, study-wide: Only blood was sampled; tissue repertoires likely differ. Sorted-subset samples were not fully sequenced, rarefaction indicated. A generally larger estimated richness was seen in naive subsets than in memory subsets.

This sequence was found in a young man in good health. The sample was naive CD4+ T cells sorted from blood. Documented subset: CD45RA+ positively selected. V usage is TRBV5-6 and J usage is TRBJ2-7; D is unresolved. The CDR3 spells CASSFKGTVGDEQYF. CDR3 DNA: TGTGCCAGCAGCTTCAAAGGTACGGTGGGTGACGAGCAGTACTTC.